Below, 30 T cell receptor beta chains from the same sample are listed, as sequenced in a study of a mutant IDH1 vaccine in newly diagnosed glioma. Time point meaning: week 47, end of study. Every vaccine dose comprised 300 ug of mutant IDH1 20-mer peptide plus topical imiquimod. Measured with immunoSEQ multiplex PCR; TCRdb has only the in-frame clones, and not every one. Here the sample spans about 52,000 clones, 60% to 85% being singletons. The antigens of these receptors remain unknown. Sequencing used PBMCs, obtained from a glioma patient whose treatment included an IDH1 peptide vaccine. These receptors all come from a woman aged 40 to 50 with glioma. Some clones in this sample may be carry-over from other donors' samples.

Only one count was recorded for this clone. The limits of the CDR3 on the DNA are not certain, so only TCRdb's listed CDR3 is given. V usage is TRBV7-8 and J usage is TRBJ2-5. CDR1 is SGHVS and CDR2 is FQNEAQ in the germline V gene. The CDR3 length is 15 residues, termini included. CDR3 sequence: CASSPLVGPGETQYF.

This chain connects TRBV4-2 to TRBJ1-5, with D possibly being TRBD1 (5 bases). The CDR3 is 14 amino acids. Germline V gene sequence: CDR1 LGHNA, CDR2 YNFKEQ. Trimming cost V 0 bases and J 8 bases, with 11 bases left between them. Written as DNA, the CDR3 is TGTGCCAGCAGCCAAGATAAGGGGCAAGAGCCCCAGCATTTT. The encoded protein is CASSQDKGQEPQHF.

The chain uses TRBV4-1 and TRBJ2-7, with D maybe TRBD2 (6 bases). The germline V gene encodes CDR1 MGHRA and CDR2 YSYEKL. This CDR3 is built from 13 residues. V dropped 0 bases and J dropped 6 bases, with 9 bases sitting between them. The CDR3 sequence is CASSQEDYLEQYF. The CDR3 bases are TGCGCCAGCAGCCAAGAGGACTACCTCGAGCAGTACTTC.

The chain uses TRBV4-1 and TRBJ1-2, with D uncertain. This CDR3 is 16 amino acids long. The ends were cut back, 0 bases at V and 11 bases at J, with 22 bases in the middle. CDR1 and CDR2 (germline): MGHRA, YSYEKL. As DNA, the CDR3 is TGCGCCAGCAGCCAAGAGCGCCAGACCAGACTCAAAGGTTACACCTTC. It yields the protein CASSQERQTRLKGYTF.

V is TRBV2 and J is TRBJ2-7, with D unclear. Germline V gives CDR1 SNHLY, CDR2 FYNNEI. V lost 6 bases and J lost 3, with 6 bases in between. The CDR3 is 11 amino acids. The chain's CDR3 is CASRLNYEQYF. The CDR3 nucleotides are TGTGCCAGCAGGTTAAACTACGAGCAGTACTTC.

The V and J genes are TRBV9 and TRBJ2-5; D uncertain. The CDR3 has 13 residues. Germline V gene lookup returns CDR1 SGDLS and CDR2 YYNGEE. V lost 4 bases to trimming and J lost 5 bases, with 12 bases between them. The CDR3 is CASSYGVRETQYF. CDR3 nucleotide sequence: TGTGCCAGCAGCTACGGCGTACGGGAGACCCAGTACTTC.

This chain links TRBV5-1 with TRBJ2-5; 7 bases are shared with TRBD2. Looked up from germline, CDR1 is SGHRS and CDR2 is YFSETQ. The CDR3 has 15 amino acids. J lost 3 bases, V lost 1 base, and 6 bases had no gene match. CDR3 nucleotide sequence: TGCGCCAGCAGCTTGTGGGAGGGGTCGGAAGAGACCCAGTACTTC. Translated: CASSLWEGSEETQYF.

This clone has just one count. The chain couples TRBV29-1 to TRBJ2-3; D not certain. Germline CDR1 reads SQVTM; CDR2 reads ANQGSEA. The CDR3 covers 13 residues. V was shortened by 4 bases and J by 2 bases, with 10 bases between the two germline ends. The CDR3: CSVGLKLTDTQYF. CDR3 DNA sequence: TGCAGCGTTGGTTTAAAGCTCACAGATACGCAGTATTTT.

The chain is built from TRBV7-8 and TRBJ1-1; tentatively, D is TRBD1 (5 bases). The CDR3 totals 15 residues. Trimming left V 2 bases short and J 2 bases short, with 12 bases between. Germline CDR1 reads SGHVS; CDR2 reads FQNEAQ. The CDR3 protein is CASSLLLGANTEAFF. Written as DNA, the CDR3 is TGTGCCAGCAGCTTACTTCTAGGGGCAAACACTGAAGCTTTCTTT.

The CDR3 DNA reads as TGTGCCAGCAGCCCGCCCGTTATCGGGGCTAATGAGCAGTTCTTC. Its protein product is CASSPPVIGANEQFF. V gene TRBV5-5 combines with J gene TRBJ2-1; D possibly uses TRBD1 or TRBD2 (5 bases each). Trimming shortened V by 4 bases and J by 7 bases, and 18 bases separated the two germline ends. This CDR3 contains 15 residues. Germline CDR1 is SGHKS and CDR2 is YYEKEE (reference sequence).

The chain uses TRBV7-2 and TRBJ2-1; 7 positions agree with TRBD2. Germline V lookup: CDR1 SGHTA, CDR2 FQGNSA. With V trimmed by 4 bases and J by 4 bases, 10 bases remained unmatched. This CDR3 has 16 amino acids. The CDR3 DNA sequence: TGTGCCAGCAGCTGGCTTGGGGGAGGGCCTTACAATGAGCAGTTCTTC. Its protein product is CASSWLGGGPYNEQFF.

This chain uses TRBV19 with TRBJ2-5; D is possibly TRBD1 (5 bases). With 4 bases removed from V and 4 bases from J, the gap between germline ends came to 13 bases. CDR3 length equals 14 residues. From germline, CDR1 is LNHDA and CDR2 SQIVND (reference sequence). CDR3: CASSSIGAPETQYF. CDR3 DNA sequence: TGTGCCAGTAGTAGTATAGGGGCTCCAGAGACCCAGTACTTC.

The rearrangement joins TRBV29-1 to TRBJ2-7; 9 positions match TRBD1. With 4 bases clipped from V and 1 base from J, the junction kept 8 bases outside the gene matches. The CDR3 is 15 residues long. From germline, CDR1 is SQVTM and CDR2 ANQGSEA. The DNA for the CDR3 is TGCAGCGTTGGGGAGATGGGGACAGGGTCCTACGAGCAGTACTTC. Protein product: CSVGEMGTGSYEQYF.

As DNA, the CDR3 is TGTGCCTGGAGTGTACTTGGTATTACTAACTATGGCTACACCTTC. It yields the protein CAWSVLGITNYGYTF. This chain connects TRBV30 to TRBJ1-2; D remains unclear. Germline values: CDR1 GTSNPN, CDR2 SVGIG (reference sequence). The CDR3 is made up of 15 amino acids. V gave up 0 bases and J gave up 0 bases, with 11 bases separating them.

The rearrangement joins TRBV5-1 to TRBJ1-2, with 7 bases aligning to TRBD1. This CDR3 is 13 amino acids long. Trimming took 4 bases from V and 2 from J; bases not matched to a gene: 2. Germline CDR1 reads SGHRS; CDR2 reads YFSETQ. The DNA for the CDR3 is TGCGCCAGCAGCATGGGACAGAACTATGGCTACACCTTC. Translated, it gives CASSMGQNYGYTF.

J is TRBJ2-7 and V is TRBV27; no definite D call. The CDR3 has 14 residues. From germline, CDR1 is MNHEY and CDR2 SMNVEV (reference sequence). V was pared by 3 bases and J by 6 bases, with 15 bases between. As DNA, the CDR3 is TGTGCCAGCAGTTTTCGTCGGATCAGCTTCGAGCAGTACTTC. This translates into CASSFRRISFEQYF.

The rearrangement links TRBV29-1 to TRBJ2-7, with TRBD2 as a possible D gene (5 bases). V lost 4 bases and J lost 1, with 17 bases in between. The CDR3 runs to 15 residues. Germline CDR1 reads SQVTM; CDR2 reads ANQGSEA. As DNA, the CDR3 is TGCAGCGTTGCGGACGTCGGGCGGGCTTCCTACGAGCAGTACTTC. It translates to CSVADVGRASYEQYF.

The chain combines TRBV7-2 with TRBJ1-6, with D possibly matching TRBD1 (5 bases). The CDR3 has 14 residues. Germline V gene sequence: CDR1 SGHTA, CDR2 FQGNSA. Trimming took 1 base from V and 10 from J, leaving 11 bases between them. The CDR3 coding sequence is TGTGCCAGCAGCTTAGTCAGGGTTGGATCACCCCTCCACTTT. It is translated as CASSLVRVGSPLHF.

V usage is TRBV9 and J usage is TRBJ1-2; D call uncertain. The CDR3 runs 17 residues. V dropped 4 bases and J dropped 1 base, with 20 bases sitting between them. From germline, CDR1 is SGDLS and CDR2 YYNGEE. DNA of the CDR3: TGTGCCAGCAGCTCTGGACTTTCCGGACTCGATAACTATGGCTACACCTTC. Encoded protein: CASSSGLSGLDNYGYTF.

For this clone: At one end the junction does not follow the germline gene, possibly because of a read error. The rearrangement joins TRBV7-7 to TRBJ1-1; TRBD1 agrees at 7 bases. Per the germline V gene, CDR1 is SSHAT and CDR2 is FNYEAQ (reference sequence). The CDR3 loop spans 13 amino acids. The CDR3 nucleotides are TGTGCTAGCAGCTTTTCACAGGGACAGAAAGCTTTCTTT. Residues: CASSFSQGQKAFF.

The rearrangement joins TRBV4-1 to TRBJ1-5; D is uncertain. The V gene lost 2 bases and the J gene lost 0 bases, with 8 bases spanning the gap. The V gene's germline CDR1 is MGHRA and CDR2 YSYEKL. The CDR3 covers 15 residues. In DNA, the CDR3 is TGCGCCAGCAGCCAACTAACTTATAGCAATCAGCCCCAGCATTTT. This encodes CASSQLTYSNQPQHF.

V usage is TRBV6-1 and J usage is TRBJ2-3; 7 bases fit TRBD2. Trimming cost V 1 base and J 5 bases; bases outside gene matches: 3. The CDR3 contains 14 residues. Germline V gene lookup returns CDR1 MNHNS and CDR2 SASEGT. This chain's CDR3 is CASSEEGGRDTQYF. Here the CDR3 DNA reads TGTGCCAGCAGTGAAGAGGGCGGGAGAGATACGCAGTATTTT.

The chain is built from TRBV9 and TRBJ2-2, with D perhaps matching TRBD2 (5 bases). This CDR3 spans 13 amino acids. Germline CDR1 is SGDLS and CDR2 is YYNGEE. V was cut by 0 bases and J by 5 bases, with 5 bases left in between. Here the CDR3 reads CASSVVATGELFF. The CDR3 bases are TGTGCCAGCAGCGTAGTAGCGACCGGGGAGCTGTTTTTT.

The chain has TRBV7-9 and TRBJ2-7; TRBD2 aligns across 12 bases. CDR1 is SEHNR, CDR2 FQNEAQ, per germline (reference sequence). Trimming removed 2 bases from V and 3 bases from J; junction bases left unmatched: 5. CDR3 size: 16 residues. This CDR3 is CASSLNLAGGGYEQYF. CDR3 coding DNA: TGTGCCAGCAGCTTAAATCTAGCGGGAGGGGGCTACGAGCAGTACTTC.

The CDR3 region is CASSQEGRGTDGYTF. CDR3 sequence (DNA): TGTGCCAGCAGCCAAGAAGGACGAGGTACCGATGGCTACACCTTC. J is TRBJ1-2 and V is TRBV4-2; D is unresolved. The ends were cut back, 0 bases at V and 6 bases at J, with 14 bases in the middle. Germline CDR1 LGHNA, CDR2 YNFKEQ. The CDR3 loop spans 15 amino acids.

The genes are TRBV6-5 and TRBJ2-5, with 7 bases aligning to TRBD1. V trimming: 2 bases; J trimming: 2 bases; junction bases outside the gene matches: 2. The CDR3 has 14 residues. Germline-derived CDR1 and CDR2 are MNHEY and SVGAGI. The CDR3 is CASSYGQVQETQYF. Here the CDR3 DNA reads TGTGCCAGCAGTTACGGACAGGTTCAAGAGACCCAGTACTTC.

The chain employs TRBV10-3 and TRBJ1-2; D unresolved. Germline assignment: CDR1 ENHRY and CDR2 SYGVKD. The CDR3 sequence is 13 residues long. V was trimmed by 6 bases and J by 3 bases, leaving 11 bases between them. CDR3 bases: TGTGCCATCAGCACTCAGGCTGACTATGGCTACACCTTC. Translating it yields CAISTQADYGYTF.

CDR3 nucleotide sequence: TGTGCCAGCAGGACGCGGGGCACCACCTACGAGCAGTACTTC. Translating gives CASRTRGTTYEQYF. The rearrangement uses TRBV5-8 and TRBJ2-7, with D possibly TRBD2 on 6 matching bases. Germline CDR1 is SGHTS and CDR2 is YDEGEE. The V end lost 5 bases, the J end lost 2 bases, and 14 bases lay between the germline ends. The CDR3 runs 14 residues.

This chain uses TRBV7-8 with TRBJ1-1, with D possibly TRBD1 on 5 matching bases. V was trimmed by 1 base and J by 4 bases, leaving 16 bases between them. This CDR3 comprises 16 residues. Germline values: CDR1 SGHVS, CDR2 FQNEAQ. The CDR3 spells CASSLGFQGASTEAFF. The CDR3, as DNA: TGTGCCAGCAGCTTAGGATTCCAGGGCGCGAGCACTGAAGCTTTCTTT.

V is TRBV6-5 and J is TRBJ2-2; 8 positions match TRBD1. V dropped 0 bases and J dropped 6; count of bases not matched to a gene: 6. The CDR3 contains 16 residues. CDR1 and CDR2 from the germline V gene are MNHEY and SVGAGI. CDR3 sequence reads: CASSYSRGRVPGELFF. The CDR3, as DNA: TGTGCCAGCAGTTACTCCAGGGGGCGGGTACCCGGGGAGCTGTTTTTT.